The clone carrying this TCR beta chain was found a few times. Its antigen is currently unknown. Primers used in a second PCR of about 7 to 11 cycles were a sample-barcoded 5' primer and a J-beta primer mix. TCRdb ran MiXCR on the 5' RACE reads and lists one entry per CDR3 protein. The sample lists a few hundred thousand distinct CDR3 sequences; 27% were seen once. The CDR3 sequence is 14 residues long. Trimming removed 2 bases at V and 8 bases at J, with 15 bases between. Germline V gene lookup returns CDR1 MNHEY and CDR2 SVGAGI. The data originate from a study of blood T cells in healthy people across ages. Study-level results: Older individuals had lower TCR beta diversity per million T cells (the decline was roughly linear).

Donation came from healthy Caucasian individuals in Russia who were aged roughly 6 to 95. V is TRBV6-5 and J is TRBJ1-2; weak D call: TRBD1 (6 bases). This TCR derives from a woman in her seventies in good health. Sequencing was carried out using blood. The CDR3, as DNA: TGTGCCAGCAGTTACCGCGACAGGAGAATCGGCTACACCTTC. The encoded protein is CASSYRDRRIGYTF.